This entry is about one TCR beta chain. Those enrolled, adults aged roughly 18 to 90 years, came from 25 or so US areas. Grouping used clinical history reported by participants in a survey and questionnaire. The length of the CDR3 is 14 residues. Looked up from germline, CDR1 is GTSNPN and CDR2 is SVGIG (reference sequence). Trimming removed 5 bases from V and 7 bases from J, with 18 bases in between. This sample was included in a study of blood T cell repertoires in COVID-19. Study information: Samples of COVID-19 (acute and convalescent) were obtained from the United States, Italy and Spain. In each case, the material was cDNA or gDNA derived from T cells, B-cell-depleted T cells, or PBMCs.

Clones were read by immunoSEQ multiplex PCR, and TCRdb kept only the in-frame ones, dropping some. The table has 250,000 to 400,000 clones, about 89% seen once. The chain couples TRBV30 to TRBJ2-1, with TRBD2 as a possible D gene (6 bases). Material: PBMCs or T cells enriched from blood (not recorded which). This clonotype was obtained from a man aged 55 to 70 who had recovered from COVID-19. CDR3 coding DNA: TGTGCCTGGGCCGTTGGAGTAGCGGTAAATGAGCAGTTCTTC. Translating gives CAWAVGVAVNEQFF. The variable domain in full, completed from reference TRBV30 and TRBJ2-1, reads SQTIHQWPATLVQPVGSPLSLECTVEGTSNPNLYWYRQAAGRGLQLLFYSVGIGQISSEVPQNLSASRPQDRQFILSSKKLLLSDSGFYLCAWAVGVAVNEQFFGPGTRLTVL.